This T cell receptor (beta chain) was captured in a study of T-cell memory formation after mild COVID-19. The V end lost 8 bases, the J end lost 6 bases, and 10 bases lay between the germline ends. CDR1 and CDR2 from the germline V gene are LNHDA and SQIVND (reference sequence). This CDR3 is built from 11 residues. One entry per CDR3 protein results from TCRdb running MiXCR on the 5' RACE reads. Found here are just under 350,000 distinct CDR3 sequences, roughly 13% of them singletons; the top ten hold 20% to 25%. This chain uses TRBV19 with TRBJ1-1, with unresolved D. This clonotype was sampled from a man aged 18 to 30 who had mild COVID-19 (a few samples of this study predate the infection). Cell type and time point are not known. Source material: PBMCs or a T cell subset sorted from them (not recorded which). CDR3 residues: CASWFDAEAFF. The CDR3, as DNA: TGTGCCAGTTGGTTCGACGCTGAAGCTTTCTTT.